The T cell receptor (beta chain) described here comes from a study of blood T cell repertoires in COVID-19. The wider study: Samples representing acute and convalescent COVID-19 were sourced from the United States, Italy and Spain. PBMCs, B-cell-depleted T cells, or T cells were the source of the cDNA or gDNA that made up the material.

In the source study's methods: The assay estimated nucleated cells by amplifying reference gene primers. Profiled with immunoSEQ multiplex PCR; TCRdb holds only in-frame clones, not every one. The V and J calls and the clone size are those of that table, but D and trimming were determined from the DNA. Here the sample spans 100,000 to 150,000 clones, 88% being singletons. The V gene's germline CDR1 is MNHEY and CDR2 SMNVEV (reference sequence). With V trimmed by 5 bases and J by 9 bases, 13 bases remained unmatched. This CDR3 is 17 amino acids long. The chain uses TRBV27 and TRBJ1-6, with 10 nucleotides matching TRBD1. The specimen sequenced was peripheral blood. The sequence derives from a man in his 70s with active COVID-19. DNA for the CDR3: TGTGCCAGCAGTCTCAACGCCAACCGGGACAGGGGTTCACCCCTCCACTTT. As protein: CASSLNANRDRGSPLHF.